This T cell receptor (beta chain) was sequenced during a study of PD-1 blockade in classical Hodgkin lymphoma. The repertoire was sequenced with immunoSEQ multiplex PCR; TCRdb's copy has only in-frame clones and lacks some. The table records roughly 96,000 clones, 89% of them present only once. This clone was seen only once. Every one of the patients relapsed after autologous stem cell transplantation (brentuximab vedotin exposure was variable). Relapsed/refractory classical Hodgkin lymphoma patients had complete, partial or progressive responses. Germline V CDR1 and CDR2: MDHEN, SYDVKM. The V gene end was trimmed by 7 bases and the J gene end by 0 bases; junction bases not matched to a gene: 2. This CDR3 has 14 residues.

This chain joins TRBV28 and TRBJ2-1; 8 bases match TRBD2. The input for sequencing was peripheral blood mononuclear cells (PBMCs), taken before the second cycle of nivolumab. This clonotype was obtained from a human donor with classical Hodgkin lymphoma. CDR3 DNA: TGTGCCAGCAAAAGCGGGAGCTCCTACAATGAGCAGTTCTTC. This codes for CASKSGSSYNEQFF. The variable domain in full, with the rest retrieved from reference TRBV28 and TRBJ2-1, is DVKVTQSSRYLVKRTGEKVFLECVQDMDHENMFWYRQDPGLGLRLIYFSYDVKMKEKGDIPEGYSVSREKKERFSLILESASTNQTSMYLCASKSGSSYNEQFFGPGTRLTVL.